The clone carrying this T cell receptor beta chain was seen more than once but under ten times. The data are from a study of blood T cell repertoires in COVID-19. For the study at large: COVID-19 samples, acute and convalescent, were from the United States, Italy and Spain. PBMCs, B-cell-depleted T cells, or T cells provided the cDNA or gDNA that made up the material.

Germline V gene sequence: CDR1 LNHDA, CDR2 SQIVND (reference sequence). The CDR3 runs 15 residues. The V and J ends lost 2 bases and 9 bases respectively, with 17 bases between them. In the authors' workflow: Reference gene primers were amplified, and this amplification served to estimate nucleated cell counts. Profiled with immunoSEQ multiplex PCR; TCRdb holds only in-frame clones, not every one. V, J and clone size are those of that table, while D and trimming were read from the DNA. The table lists fewer than 90,000 clones, 84% of them singletons. This TCR derives from a human donor in a cohort sampled during active COVID-19. This chain connects TRBV19 to TRBJ1-5, with D perhaps TRBD1 (5 bases). Sequences were obtained from peripheral blood. The DNA for the CDR3 is TGTGCCAGTAGTATACCGGTTGGAGGGGTTTCGCCCCAGCATTTT. Its protein is CASSIPVGGVSPQHF.